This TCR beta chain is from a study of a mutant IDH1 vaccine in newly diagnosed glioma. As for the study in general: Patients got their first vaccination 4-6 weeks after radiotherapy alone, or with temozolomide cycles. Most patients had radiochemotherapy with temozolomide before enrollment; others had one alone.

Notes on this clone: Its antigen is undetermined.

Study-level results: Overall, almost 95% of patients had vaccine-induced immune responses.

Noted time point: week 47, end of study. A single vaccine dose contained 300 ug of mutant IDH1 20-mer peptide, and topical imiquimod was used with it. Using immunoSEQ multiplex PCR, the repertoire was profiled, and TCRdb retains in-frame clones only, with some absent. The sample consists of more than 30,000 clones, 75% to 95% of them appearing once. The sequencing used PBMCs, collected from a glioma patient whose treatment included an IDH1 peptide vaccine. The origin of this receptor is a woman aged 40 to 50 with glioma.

Here the CDR3 reads CASSLHQGANNQPQHF. For the CDR3, the DNA is TGTGCCAGCAGCTTACACCAGGGGGCGAACAATCAGCCCCAGCATTTT. The rearrangement links TRBV7-2 to TRBJ1-5; TRBD1 matches 8 bases. The CDR3 is 16 amino acids. J gave up 3 bases and V 2 bases, and 6 bases lay outside the gene matches. Germline CDR1 and CDR2: SGHTA and FQGNSA.